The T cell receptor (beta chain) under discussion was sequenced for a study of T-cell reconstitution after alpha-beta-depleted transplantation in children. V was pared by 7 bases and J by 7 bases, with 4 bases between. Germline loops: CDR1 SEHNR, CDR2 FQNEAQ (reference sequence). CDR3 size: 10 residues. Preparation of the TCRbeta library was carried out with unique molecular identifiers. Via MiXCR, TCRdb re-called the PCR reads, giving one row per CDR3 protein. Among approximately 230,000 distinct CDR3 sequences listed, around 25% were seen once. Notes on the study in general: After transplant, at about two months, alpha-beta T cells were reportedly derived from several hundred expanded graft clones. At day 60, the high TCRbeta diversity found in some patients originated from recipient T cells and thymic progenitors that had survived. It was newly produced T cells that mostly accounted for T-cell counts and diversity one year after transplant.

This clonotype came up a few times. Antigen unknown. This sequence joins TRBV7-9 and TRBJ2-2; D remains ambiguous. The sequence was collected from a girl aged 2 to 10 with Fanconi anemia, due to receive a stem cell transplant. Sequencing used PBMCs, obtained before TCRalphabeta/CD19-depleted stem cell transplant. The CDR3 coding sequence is TGTGCCAGCACAGGCGGGGAGCTGTTTTTT. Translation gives CASTGGELFF.